The clone carrying this T cell receptor (beta chain) was counted many times. As yet, its antigen is unknown. The data originate from a study of identical twins. MiXCR, run by TCRdb on the 5' RACE reads, gives a single entry per CDR3 protein. The table includes 500,000 to 550,000 distinct CDR3 sequences, roughly 21% detected once. Findings of the study overall: Beta clonotypes that were abundant in cord blood contained fewer insertions, a pattern absent from memory repertoires.

This CDR3 region has 15 residues. Trimming removed 6 bases from V and 3 bases from J, with 18 bases in between. The germline V gene encodes CDR1 SGHAT and CDR2 FQNNGV. The sample was also reused in another study, on T cells expressing NK-cell markers. That investigation notes: It was sorted CD3+CD56-NKG2C+, CD3+CD56+NKG2C- and CD3+CD56+NKG2C+ T cells that provided the TCR beta repertoires. Once again these clonotypes came out on top in the CD3+CD56-NKG2C+ fraction of four donors.

This clonotype was obtained from a woman in her late teens or twenties in good health. J is TRBJ2-7 and V is TRBV11-2; no firm D call. What was sequenced was CD4+ T cells sorted from blood. CDR3 region: CASSFGRGHLYEQYF. CDR3 in DNA: TGTGCCAGCAGTTTCGGGCGAGGCCATCTCTACGAGCAGTACTTC.